This T cell receptor beta chain stems from a study of cytomegalovirus exposure and HLA in healthy donors (TCRdb year 2017). In terms of the full investigation: An earlier analysis of approximately 600 of the donors reported 250 to 350 Gb of sequence data and roughly 100 million unique TCR beta sequences from roughly 200 million T cells. An early release covering 550 to 650 HLA-typed donors comprised about 290 gigabases of sequencing data and approximately 85 million unique TCR sequences. Among the 398 genotyped donors, roughly 80% belonged to the genetic ancestry cluster associated with self-reported Caucasian donors. The study was designed to test whether signatures of past pathogen exposure could be identified by cataloging public T cell receptors. Using immunosequencing, the study profiled T cell repertoires from around 670 subjects and related those repertoires to cytomegalovirus serostatus. A separate validation cohort of roughly 130 different subjects was used in addition to the approximately 610-subject first cohort. To predict cytomegalovirus infection status, the study brought together high-throughput TCR immunosequencing, statistical association of individual TCRs with disease status, and machine learning. A later analysis re-examined previously published TCR beta repertoires from more than 650 donors and added high-resolution HLA genotyping to investigate patterns of TCR occurrence. Rather than using new phenotypic data, the later analysis identified candidate immune exposures from TCR beta sequences and from how often those sequences occurred across donors. An earlier analysis of 500 to 750 of the donors applied high-throughput TCR beta sequencing to assess whether each TCR beta V gene segment acted as functional or pseudogenic. Donor age, sex, ethnicity and CMV serostatus were compiled together with the repertoire data. Genome-wide SNP genotypes for about 60% of the 666 donors were used in a later genetic analysis, which treated that subset as a discovery cohort. Every repertoire in the discovery cohort had been generated on one and the same sequencing platform. HLA typing included class I and class II loci at four-digit resolution. Typing coverage varied by locus: about 629-630 donors for A, B, C, DRB1 and DQB1; roughly 500 for DQA1; about 590 for DPA1; 450 to 480 for DPB1. About five DR-DQ haplotypes were treated as single units for association and clustering because of strong linkage in the cohort. Across approximately 400 genotyped donors of the cohort, an average of about 240,000 unique TCR beta nucleotide sequences per donor were sequenced, and roughly a sixth of those sequences were non-productive.

Comments on this clone: Its antigen is currently not known. Per-nucleotide qualities are absent, and no much larger clonotype sits a single base away.

The library was prepared using the immunoSEQ multiplex PCR assay. A mixture of 60 forward primers for TCR Vbeta segments and 13 reverse primers for TCR Jbeta segments was used in the multiplex PCR. The CDR3 region of rearranged TCR beta genes was amplified from genomic DNA by a multiplex PCR assay. The amplified TCR beta libraries were sequenced on the Illumina HiSeq System as 87-base-pair reads. For the original study's pipeline: A later analysis counted about 80 million unique TCR beta chains across the 700 or so repertoires, and 10 million to 12 million of these chains were shared by at least two donors. A nearest-neighbor algorithm error-corrected the raw reads and collapsed the reads into unique sequences, merging closely related sequences to remove PCR and sequencing errors. To assign V, D and J gene segments, CDR3 sequences were aligned to IMGT reference sequences. For a sequence to be retained, at least a six-nucleotide match to both a V gene segment and a J gene segment was required. Rearrangements were classified as productive when the CDR3 lacked stop codons and remained in frame with V and J, and all other rearrangements were classified as non-productive. CDR3 was defined according to IMGT convention as the region running from the second conserved V-encoded cysteine to the conserved J-encoded phenylalanine. The earlier analysis of more than 450 of the donors excluded sequences that lacked an unambiguous match to a single V gene segment. In an earlier analysis of approximately 590 of the donors, a V segment was called functional when productive rearrangements were above 56.7%, and segregating when the standard deviation between donors exceeded 5%. A statistical classification framework was developed to diagnose cytomegalovirus status using the catalog of TCR beta chain sequences. V and J gene assignment, in a later analysis, came from comparing TCR nucleotide sequences with IMGT/GENE-DB human TR gene sequences. In a later analysis, CDR3 sequences and most-parsimonious VDJ recombination scenarios were assigned using the TCRdist pipeline. In a later analysis, every TCR beta chain was defined by the combination of its CDR3 amino acid sequence and its V-gene family, and reads without a unique V-gene family were dropped. In a later analysis, fewer than 600 highly shared, low-generation-probability nucleotide sequences were removed to address suspected cross-contamination and a sequencing artifact. A later analysis calculated a clonal expansion index for each public chain from normalized within-repertoire ranks of inferred template counts. Generation probabilities in a later analysis came from a VDJ recombination model fitted to out-of-frame rearrangements, and those results were checked against IGoR. A later analysis scored TCR-TCR, TCR-HLA and TCR-CMV co-occurrence with hypergeometric tests, applying a repertoire-size bias correction to TCR pairs. To estimate false discovery rates, a later analysis permuted the HLA or CMV assignments 20 times. In a later analysis, co-occurring TCRs were grouped using DBSCAN, and TCRdist sequence similarity was added for clustering within HLA-allele-positive subsets. Repertoires with fewer than 30,000 or more than 120,000 public chains, plus five repertoires with anomalous nucleotide sharing, were excluded from co-occurrence clustering. Entries here come from immuneACCESS through TCRdb and include only in-frame sequences with V and J called. Some clones fail to appear in such tables; in the studies checked, an unresolved V gene covers under half of the shortfall, and the cause of the remainder is unknown. D and trimming were read from the DNA, whereas the V and J calls and clone size are those reported in that table. The sample table shows about 130,000 clones, and 65% to 85% are seen once. Together, the top ten hold under 5% of the sample.

In total, roughly 670 healthy bone marrow donors made up the cohort. At the time of sampling, all cohort members were nominally healthy, though unrecorded immune exposures were likely present. The donor tested CMV seropositive, placing the donor among the 289 seropositive members of the cohort. A peripheral blood sample was collected from each donor, and TCR beta sequencing was performed on peripheral blood mononuclear cells. The Qiagen DNeasy Blood Extraction Kit was used to extract genomic DNA from the blood cell samples. General study outcomes and caveats: A later analysis reported that several top co-occurrence clusters appeared linked to parvovirus B19, influenza, CMV and Epstein-Barr virus. CMV serostatus was the only immune exposure information available for the cohort. About 17 rarely observed V segments, including chromosome 9 orphons, were excluded from the earlier analysis of some 590 of the donors because counts were too low. Linkage disequilibrium might explain the correlated functional status among segregating V segments, but an unknown experimental factor could not be ruled out. In the study, 150 to 200 TCR beta chains were listed as associated with cytomegalovirus. A few of the identified cytomegalovirus-associated TCR beta chains were confirmed in vitro to be specific for cytomegalovirus antigens. In a later analysis, around 17,000 TCR beta sequences were associated with specific HLA alleles at a false discovery rate of 0.05. While some public TCRs were present in many individuals, most TCR sequences turned up only very rarely across donors. The classifier was reported to diagnose cytomegalovirus status with high specificity and sensitivity in both the original and validation cohorts. In a later analysis, HLA-associated TCR beta chains were found to be more clonally expanded and to have lower generation probabilities than equally common non-associated chains. Presence/absence analyses assumed roughly uniform sequencing depth across donors, an assumption that may not hold. A group of highly shared sequence variants was considered likely to be a technical artifact of the sequencing pipeline. When HLA alleles, especially DR and DQ, strongly co-occurred, attributing TCR associations to individual alleles was difficult. Because some donors lacked HLA typing at each locus, the association tests relied only on the typed subset. A further reported finding was that TCR beta sequences accurately predicted the HLA-A and HLA-B alleles for most subjects in the first cohort. A later genetic analysis associated a missense DCLRE1C variant with V-gene and J-gene trimming of TCR beta chains, and an independent cohort replicated the association. Most CMV-associated TCR beta chains appeared to be HLA-restricted in a later analysis, and the HLA associations seemed to be driven largely by CMV exposure. The cohort was sequenced for TCR beta chains only, and without alpha or paired-chain data the features that could be detected were limited. A later genetic analysis reported fewer N-insertions in productive TCRs among donors in an Asian-associated ancestry cluster than the roughly 700-donor mean. According to a later analysis, TCR association rates differed among HLA loci, with DRB1 alleles showing the most associated TCRs and HLA-C alleles showing the fewest. According to the authors, the approach could potentially be generalized to other disease states and immunological phenotypes. In an earlier analysis of approximately 590 of the donors, most TCR beta V segments appeared in productive rearrangements about 90% or about 30% of the time, broadly matching IMGT annotations.

The receptor's source is a man younger than 35 in good health and CMV-seropositive. The material sequenced was PBMCs.

The nucleotides are TGTGCCAGCAGCTTAGGATGGGCTAGCGGGAGCTCCTACAATGAGCAGTTCTTC. Translated, it reads CASSLGWASGSSYNEQFF. The V gene is TRBV7-9 and the J gene is TRBJ2-1; TRBD2 matches 10 bases in the middle. The germline V gene (reference sequence) provides CDR1 SEHNR and CDR2 FQNEAQ. The CDR3 sequence holds 18 residues, the cysteine and phenylalanine included. Only the CDR3 portion is preserved as DNA: 54 bases, with reading frame beginning at the first base. Trimmed from V: 1 base; trimmed from J: 0 bases; junction bases lacking a gene match: 6.